This is a list of T cell receptor beta chains from one sample in a study of CXCR3-negative and CXCR3-positive naive CD8 T cells. TCRdb reprocessed the 5' RACE reads; each CDR3 protein has one entry and no DNA is given. The specimen's table records approximately 130,000 distinct CDR3 sequences. The sequenced sample consisted of naive CXCR3+ CD8+ T cells from blood. These receptors were taken from a human donor in good health. Some clones in this sample may be carry-over from other donors' samples. CDR3s include the opening cysteine and the closing phenylalanine or tryptophan.

>TRBJ2-2|TRBV12-3/TRBV12-4
CASSITNTGELFF
>TRBJ2-3|TRBV9
CASSVEGSLTDTQYF
>TRBJ2-2|TRBV10-3
CAISFGTANTGELFF
>TRBJ1-6|TRBV7-3
CASSLNAGGDSPLHF
>TRBJ2-3|TRBV12-3/TRBV12-4
CASSLFVTTSTDTQYF
>TRBJ2-1|TRBV7-9
CASSSSTSGNYNEQFF
>TRBJ2-7|TRBV7-9
CASSLGLAEGFEQYF
>TRBJ2-3|TRBV28
CASKEGGSFSTDTQYF
>TRBJ2-1|TRBV29-1
CNVVSAGHNEQFF
>TRBJ2-5|TRBV15
CATSRDLGQGRETQYF
>TRBJ1-1|TRBV7-8
CASSWTGGWTEAFF
>TRBJ1-2|TRBV7-9
CASSFPGDYGYTF
>TRBJ2-1|TRBV28
CASRLSGDSYNEQFF
>TRBJ1-4|TRBV28
CASSLYTGANEKLFF
>TRBJ2-7|TRBV7-9
CASSLVGTGIYEQYF
>TRBJ2-3|TRBV12-3/TRBV12-4
CASSLGTGGPPTQYF
>TRBJ2-7|TRBV11-2
CASSLGGGGNEQYF
>TRBJ1-1|TRBV2
CASGQGVNTEAFF
>TRBJ2-1|TRBV9
CASSLPGQGADEQFF
>TRBJ2-5|TRBV10-3
CAISDPETQYF
>TRBJ2-7|TRBV7-8
CASSQGGRGYEQYF
>TRBJ2-7|TRBV28
CASSAMPSGYYEQYF
>TRBJ1-1|TRBV21-1
CASNTLTGSNTEAFF
>TRBJ2-1|TRBV4-3
CASSPGTGGGNEQFF
>TRBJ2-3|TRBV12-3/TRBV12-4
CASSKSLGPPSTDTQYF
>TRBJ2-5|TRBV6-2/TRBV6-3
CASSPLAGIETKYF
>TRBJ2-7|TRBV9
CASSEGGRTYEQYF
>TRBJ2-1|TRBV29-1
CSVHREGPVNEQFF
>TRBJ2-7|TRBV28
CASSLALILPEQYF
>TRBJ2-7|TRBV12-3/TRBV12-4
CASSLPPRQGAYEQYF
>TRBJ2-1|TRBV24-1
CATSLAGEYNEQFF
>TRBJ1-1|TRBV5-5
CASSPLEVTEAFF
>TRBJ2-3|TRBV20-1
CSASRLAGGLRDTQYF
>TRBJ2-7|TRBV11-3
CASSLRPVYEQYF
>TRBJ1-6|TRBV23-1
CASSHPMDDRNNSPLHF
>TRBJ2-5|TRBV28
CASSLSPAPQYF
>TRBJ2-3|TRBV6-6
CASSYSLSGPDTQYF
>TRBJ2-1|TRBV6-1
CASSELSGGARDDEQFF